The 10 T cell receptor beta chains given below trace back to one sample, sequenced in a study of cytomegalovirus exposure and HLA in healthy donors. The PCR had 60 Vbeta and 13 Jbeta primers. The method was immunoSEQ multiplex PCR; TCRdb's version includes in-frame clones alone and lacks a portion of them. The table records 130,000 to 150,000 clones, roughly 80% of them present only once. Material: PBMCs. Every receptor here comes from a woman in her 40s in good health and CMV-seropositive.

The chain carries TRBV27 and TRBJ2-2, with 13 bases fitting TRBD2. The CDR3 consists of 17 residues. From germline, CDR1 is MNHEY and CDR2 SMNVEV (reference sequence). V shed 6 bases, J shed 5 bases, and the junction held 9 bases outside the gene matches. CDR3 nucleotide sequence: TGTGCCAGCAGCCCTACTAGCGGGGGGGCCTTAACCGGGGAGCTGTTTTTT. Its protein product is CASSPTSGGALTGELFF.

The J gene is TRBJ2-5, the V gene TRBV10-3; TRBD1 is a possible D gene (6 bases). The J call may not be correct, given that the DNA end is closer to TRBJ2-7. Germline CDR1 ENHRY, CDR2 SYGVKD. The CDR3 contains 13 residues. The CDR3: CAISEGQSYEQYF. For the CDR3, the DNA is TGTGCCATCAGTGAGGGACAGTCCTACGAGCAGTACTTC.

The chain couples TRBV30 to TRBJ2-1; 8 nucleotides line up with TRBD2. The CDR3 consists of 12 residues. After removal of 0 bases from V and 10 bases from J, the junction contained 2 bases not matched to a gene. The germline gives CDR1 GTSNPN, CDR2 SVGIG (reference sequence). In DNA form, the CDR3 reads TGTGCCTGGAGTGTAGCGGGAGAAGAGCAGTTCTTC. Translating gives CAWSVAGEEQFF.

As DNA, the CDR3 is TGCGCCAGCAGCCCGGGACTAGCGGGAGGGCATGAGCAGTTCTTC. It encodes CASSPGLAGGHEQFF. This chain joins TRBV5-1 and TRBJ2-1; 16 bases line up with TRBD2. Germline V gene data show CDR1 as SGHRS and CDR2 as YFSETQ. J was trimmed by 8 bases and V by 4 bases; bases with no gene match: 3. CDR3 length: 15 amino acids.

Notes on this clone: Other nucleotide sequences from this sample produce the same CDR3. The chain recombines TRBV7-2 with TRBJ1-2, with 7 bases lining up with TRBD1. CDR1 and CDR2 (germline): SGHTA, FQGNSA. Trimming at V came to 5 bases and at J to 4 bases, leaving 4 bases not matched to a gene. This CDR3 has 13 residues. The CDR3 reads CASSPQGSYGYTF. The CDR3, as DNA: TGTGCCAGCAGCCCACAGGGGAGCTATGGCTACACCTTC.

This chain joins TRBV7-2 and TRBJ1-4; D might be TRBD1 (5 bases). There are 15 residues in the CDR3. V lost 5 bases and J 8 bases, leaving 18 bases between the germline ends. The V gene's germline CDR1 is SGHTA and CDR2 FQGNSA. The CDR3 here is CASSMRPWGREKLFF. DNA for the CDR3: TGTGCCAGCAGCATGCGACCCTGGGGGAGGGAAAAACTGTTTTTT.

The CDR3, as DNA: TGTGCCATCAGTGGCCTCGCGGGAGTCGCGGATACGCAGTATTTT. Residues: CAISGLAGVADTQYF. This chain links TRBV10-3 with TRBJ2-3, with 7 bases fitting TRBD2. This CDR3 spans 15 amino acids. Germline V CDR1 and CDR2: ENHRY, SYGVKD. Germline trimming cut 4 bases from V and 6 bases from J; bases unmatched to any gene: 10.

The rearrangement joins TRBV25-1 to TRBJ2-3; TRBD1 agrees at 7 bases. V shed 4 bases, J shed 2 bases, and the junction held 12 bases outside the gene matches. Germline V gene lookup returns CDR1 MGHDK and CDR2 SYGVNS. The CDR3 runs to 17 residues. CDR3 protein: CASSVLARDRNTDTQYF. CDR3 bases: TGTGCCAGCAGTGTCCTCGCCCGGGACAGAAACACAGATACGCAGTATTTT. Complete variable domain (other parts from reference TRBV25-1 and TRBJ2-3): EADIYQTPRYLVIGTGKKITLECSQTMGHDKMYWYQQDPGMELHLIHYSYGVNSTEKGDLSSESTVSRIRTEHFPLTLESARPSHTSQYLCASSVLARDRNTDTQYFGPGTRLTVL.

J is TRBJ1-1 and V is TRBV5-1, with a weak D call TRBD1 (6 bases). This CDR3 is built from 15 residues. Germline CDR1 is SGHRS and CDR2 is YFSETQ. The V end lost 4 bases, the J end lost 4 bases, and 17 bases lay between the germline ends. CDR3 residues: CASSAGALTSTEAFF. DNA of the CDR3: TGCGCCAGCAGCGCGGGGGCCCTCACATCCACTGAAGCTTTCTTT.

The chain has TRBV30 and TRBJ1-1, with D tentatively TRBD1 (6 bases). This CDR3 comprises 11 residues. Per the germline V gene, CDR1 is GTSNPN and CDR2 is SVGIG (reference sequence). V lost 5 bases and J lost 8, with 12 bases in between. The CDR3 region has the DNA TGTGCCTGGGAGGGGGTCCGGGAAGCTTTCTTT. Translation: CAWEGVREAFF.